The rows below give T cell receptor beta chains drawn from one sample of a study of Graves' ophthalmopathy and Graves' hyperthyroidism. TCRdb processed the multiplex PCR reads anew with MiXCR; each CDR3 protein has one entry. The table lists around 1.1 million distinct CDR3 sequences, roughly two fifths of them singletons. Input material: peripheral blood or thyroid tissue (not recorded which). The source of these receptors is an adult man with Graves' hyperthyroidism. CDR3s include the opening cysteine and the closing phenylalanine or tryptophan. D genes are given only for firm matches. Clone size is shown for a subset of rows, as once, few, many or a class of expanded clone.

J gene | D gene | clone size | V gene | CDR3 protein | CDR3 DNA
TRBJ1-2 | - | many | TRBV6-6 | CASSWEEYGYTF | TGTGCCAGCAGTTGGGAAGAATATGGCTACACCTTC
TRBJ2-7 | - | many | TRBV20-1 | CSARDRDGIYEQYF | TGCAGTGCTAGAGATCGGGACGGCATCTACGAGCAGTACTTC
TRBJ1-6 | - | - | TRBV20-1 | CSARKGNYYNSPLHF | TGCAGTGCTAGAAAAGGGAACTACTATAATTCACCCCTCCACTTT
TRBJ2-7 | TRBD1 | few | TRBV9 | CASSPHRDSRPYEQYF | TGTGCCAGCAGCCCTCACCGGGACAGCCGACCCTACGAGCAGTACTTC
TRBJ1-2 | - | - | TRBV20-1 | CSARDLQYGYTF | TGCAGTGCTAGAGATTTACAGTATGGCTACACCTTC
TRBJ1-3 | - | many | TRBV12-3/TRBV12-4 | CASKDGNTIYF | TGTGCCAGCAAGGATGGAAACACCATATATTTT
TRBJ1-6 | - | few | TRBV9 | CASSVGTEGRSPLHF | TGTGCCAGCAGCGTAGGGACGGAGGGACGTTCACCCCTCCACTTT
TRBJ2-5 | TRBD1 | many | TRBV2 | CASSPTGGEETQYF | TGTGCCAGCAGTCCGACAGGGGGGGAAGAAACCCAGTACTTC
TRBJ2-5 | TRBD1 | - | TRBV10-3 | CAISEGTGKETQYF | TGTGCCATCAGTGAGGGGACAGGGAAGGAGACCCAGTACTTC
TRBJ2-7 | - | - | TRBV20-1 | CSARRYALSSYEQYF | TGCAGTGCTAGACGATACGCCCTAAGCTCCTACGAGCAGTACTTC
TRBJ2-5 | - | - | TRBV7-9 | CASSLLDLAETQYF | TGTGCCAGCAGCTTATTGGACCTAGCGGAGACCCAGTACTTC
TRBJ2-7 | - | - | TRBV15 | CATSSRDRSPYEQYF | TGTGCCACCAGCAGCCGTGACAGGTCCCCCTACGAGCAGTACTTC
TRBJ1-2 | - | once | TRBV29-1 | CSVELQGKGYTF | TGCAGCGTTGAACTCCAGGGGAAAGGCTACACCTTC
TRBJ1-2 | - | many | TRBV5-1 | CASSLELGRSFGYTF | TGCGCCAGCAGCTTGGAGCTGGGACGTTCATTTGGCTACACCTTC
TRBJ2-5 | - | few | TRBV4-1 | CASSQERGGHETQYF | TGCGCCAGCAGCCAAGAGCGAGGGGGGCACGAGACCCAGTACTTC
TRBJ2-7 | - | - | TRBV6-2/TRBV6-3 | CASSYEHGTEQYF | TGTGCCAGCAGTTACGAACACGGGACCGAGCAGTACTTC
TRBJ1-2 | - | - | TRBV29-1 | CSVRGPRPF | TGCAGCGTTCGGGGGCCTCGACCTTTC
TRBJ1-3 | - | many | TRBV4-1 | CASSQDPTSGNTIYF | TGCGCCAGCAGCCAAGATCCGACCTCTGGAAACACCATATATTTT
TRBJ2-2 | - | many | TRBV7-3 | CASSLSGFSGELFF | TGTGCCAGCAGCTTATCCGGTTTTTCCGGGGAGCTGTTTTTT
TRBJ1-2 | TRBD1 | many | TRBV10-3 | CATINRGLSTTDGYTF | TGTGCCACCATAAACAGGGGGCTCTCTACAACGGATGGCTACACCTTC
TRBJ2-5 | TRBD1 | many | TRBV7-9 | CASSSAGQGIAGETQYF | TGTGCCAGCAGCTCAGCCGGACAGGGTATAGCAGGAGAGACCCAGTACTTC
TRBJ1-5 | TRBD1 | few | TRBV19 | CASSLDRGRPQPQHF | TGTGCCAGTAGTCTCGACAGGGGGCGTCCCCAGCCCCAGCATTTT
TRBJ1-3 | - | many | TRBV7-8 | CASSPDALGASGNTIYF | TGTGCCAGCAGCCCCGATGCGTTGGGGGCCTCTGGAAACACCATATATTTT
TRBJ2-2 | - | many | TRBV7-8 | CASSRTGQPNTGELFF | TGTGCCAGCAGCCGAACGGGACAACCTAACACCGGGGAGCTGTTTTTT
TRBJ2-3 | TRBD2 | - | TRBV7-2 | CASSSQAGADTQYF | TGTGCCAGCAGCAGCCAAGCGGGAGCAGATACGCAGTATTTT
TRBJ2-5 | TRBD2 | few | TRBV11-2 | CASSLVFSGSNQETQYF | TGTGCCAGCAGCTTAGTTTTTAGCGGGAGCAATCAAGAGACCCAGTACTTC
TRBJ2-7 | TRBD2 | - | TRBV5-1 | CASSLTSGEHYF | TGCGCCAGCAGCCTCACTAGCGGGGAGCACTACTTC
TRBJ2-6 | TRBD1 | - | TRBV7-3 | CASSSTGRDRGPSGANVLTF | TGTGCCAGCAGCTCGACGGGCCGGGACAGGGGTCCCTCTGGGGCCAACGTCCTGACTTTC
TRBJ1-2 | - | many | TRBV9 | CASSVEGRSNYGYTF | TGTGCCAGCAGCGTAGAGGGCAGATCTAACTATGGCTACACCTTC
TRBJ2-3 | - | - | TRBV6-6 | CASTLGPGDTQYF | TGTGCCAGCACCCTCGGGCCGGGAGATACGCAGTATTTT
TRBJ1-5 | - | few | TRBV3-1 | CASSQGDTGGNQPQHF | TGTGCCAGCAGCCAAGGGGACACTGGCGGCAATCAGCCCCAGCATTTT
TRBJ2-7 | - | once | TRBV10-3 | CAISSVLRDEQYF | TGTGCCATCAGTTCCGTTCTCCGGGACGAGCAGTACTTC
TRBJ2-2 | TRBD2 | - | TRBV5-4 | CASEGRERDTGELFF | TGTGCCTCCGAGGGGCGGGAGCGTGACACCGGGGAGCTGTTTTTT
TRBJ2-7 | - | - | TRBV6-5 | CASSYSGAGAYEQYF | TGTGCCAGCAGTTACTCCGGGGCAGGAGCCTACGAGCAGTACTTC
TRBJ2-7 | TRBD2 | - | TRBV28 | CASSLAWGKRGTSEYEQYF | TGTGCCAGCAGTTTGGCGTGGGGAAAGCGGGGAACTAGTGAGTACGAGCAGTACTTC
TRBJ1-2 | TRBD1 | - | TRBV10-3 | CAIRTGIGYTF | TGTGCCATCAGGACAGGGATCGGCTACACCTTC
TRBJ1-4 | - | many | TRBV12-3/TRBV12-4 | CASSIQVVEKLFF | TGTGCCAGCAGTATTCAGGTGGTGGAAAAACTGTTTTTT
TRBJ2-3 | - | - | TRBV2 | CASNPKSDTQYF | TGTGCCAGCAATCCCAAGTCAGATACGCAGTATTTT
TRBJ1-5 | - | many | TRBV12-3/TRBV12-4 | CASSLAVGDQPQHF | TGTGCCAGCAGTTTAGCGGTGGGGGATCAGCCCCAGCATTTT
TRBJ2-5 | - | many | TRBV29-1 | CSVPRDPRETQYF | TGCAGCGTTCCGAGGGACCCCAGAGAGACCCAGTACTTC
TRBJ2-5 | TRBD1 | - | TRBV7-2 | CANSSLGQGEETQYF | TGTGCCAACAGCTCGCTCGGACAGGGGGAAGAGACCCAGTACTTC
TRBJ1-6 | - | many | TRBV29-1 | CSVVATAGSPLHF | TGCAGCGTGGTGGCGACGGCCGGTTCACCCCTCCACTTT
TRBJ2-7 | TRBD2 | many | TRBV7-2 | CASSLVSSGEYEQYF | TGTGCCAGCAGCTTAGTGTCTAGCGGGGAGTACGAGCAGTACTTC
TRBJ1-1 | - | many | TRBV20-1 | CRFRGRTEAFF | TGCAGGTTTAGAGGTAGGACTGAAGCTTTCTTT
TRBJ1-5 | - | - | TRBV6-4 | CASSVNGDSNQPQHF | TGTGCCAGCAGTGTAAACGGGGATAGCAATCAGCCCCAGCATTTT
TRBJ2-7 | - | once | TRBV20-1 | CSARYSQTTYEQYF | TGCAGTGCTAGGTACTCCCAGACCACCTACGAGCAGTACTTC
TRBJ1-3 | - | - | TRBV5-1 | CASSLVPLAGISGNTIYF | TGCGCCAGCAGCTTGGTTCCCCTCGCGGGGATCTCTGGAAACACCATATATTTT
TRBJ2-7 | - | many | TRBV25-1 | CASSEYGRGGLHEQYF | TGTGCCAGCAGTGAATACGGAAGGGGAGGCCTCCACGAGCAGTACTTC
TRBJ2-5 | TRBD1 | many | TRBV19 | CASSRDSLGGTQYF | TGTGCCAGTAGCCGGGACAGTTTGGGTGGGACCCAGTACTTC
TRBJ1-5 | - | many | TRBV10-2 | CASSDLGGPGLNQPQHF | TGCGCCAGCAGTGACCTAGGAGGGCCCGGGCTCAATCAGCCCCAGCATTTT
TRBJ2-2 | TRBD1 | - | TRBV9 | CASSGQGGPAFDTGELFF | TGTGCCAGCAGCGGACAGGGGGGACCTGCTTTTGACACCGGGGAGCTGTTTTTT